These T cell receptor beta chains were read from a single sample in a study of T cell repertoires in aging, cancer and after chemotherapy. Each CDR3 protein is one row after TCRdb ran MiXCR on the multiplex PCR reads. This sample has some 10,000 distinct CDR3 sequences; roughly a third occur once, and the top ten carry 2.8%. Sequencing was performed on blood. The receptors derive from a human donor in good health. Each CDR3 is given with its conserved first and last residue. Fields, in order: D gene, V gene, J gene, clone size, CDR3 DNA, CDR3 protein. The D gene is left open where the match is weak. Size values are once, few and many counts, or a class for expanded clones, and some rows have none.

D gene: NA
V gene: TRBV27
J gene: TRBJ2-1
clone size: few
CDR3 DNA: TGTGCCAGCAGTGGCGGCTGGGGGCTAAACTCCTACAATGAGCAGTTCTTC
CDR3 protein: CASSGGWGLNSYNEQFF

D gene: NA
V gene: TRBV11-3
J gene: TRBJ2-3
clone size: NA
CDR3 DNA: TGTGCCAGCAGCTTAGGAGGGCACGTCAGCACAGATACGCAGTATTTT
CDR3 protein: CASSLGGHVSTDTQYF

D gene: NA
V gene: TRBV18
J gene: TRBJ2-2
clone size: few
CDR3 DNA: TGTGCCAGCTCACCACTAATGACACAGGGAGTCGGCACCGGGGAGCTGTTTTTT
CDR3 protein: CASSPLMTQGVGTGELFF

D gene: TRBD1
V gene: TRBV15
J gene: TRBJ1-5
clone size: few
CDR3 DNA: TGTGCCACCAGCAGGACAGGGAGCAATCAGCCCCAGCATTTT
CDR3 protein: CATSRTGSNQPQHF

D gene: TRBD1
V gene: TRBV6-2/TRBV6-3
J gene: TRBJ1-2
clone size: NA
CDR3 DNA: TGTGCCAGCACCTCGACAGGGGAGGTCTATGGCTACACCTTC
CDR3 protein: CASTSTGEVYGYTF

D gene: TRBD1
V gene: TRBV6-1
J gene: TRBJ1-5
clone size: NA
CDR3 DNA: TGTGCCAGCAGTCCAACGGCAGGGGGATTCAATCAGCCCCAGCATTTT
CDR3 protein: CASSPTAGGFNQPQHF

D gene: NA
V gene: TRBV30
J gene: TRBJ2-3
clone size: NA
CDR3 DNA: TGTGCCTGGAGTTTCGCAGATACGCAGTATTTT
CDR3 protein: CAWSFADTQYF

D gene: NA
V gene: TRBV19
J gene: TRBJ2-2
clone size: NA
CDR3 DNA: TGTGCCAGTAGTATACCCCTCTCCGGGGAGCTGTTTTTT
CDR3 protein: CASSIPLSGELFF

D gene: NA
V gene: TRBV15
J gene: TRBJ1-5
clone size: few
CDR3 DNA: TGTGCCACCAGCAAGCAGGGGAATAGCAATCAGCCCCAGCATTTT
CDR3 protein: CATSKQGNSNQPQHF

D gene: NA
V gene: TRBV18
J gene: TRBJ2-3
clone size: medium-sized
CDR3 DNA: TGTGCCAGCTCACCCCCAGGAGATACGCAGTATTTT
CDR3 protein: CASSPPGDTQYF

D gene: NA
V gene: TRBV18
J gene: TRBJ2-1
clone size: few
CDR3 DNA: TGTGCCAGCTCATCGAATCACCGGGGTGAGCAGTTCTTC
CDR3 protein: CASSSNHRGEQFF

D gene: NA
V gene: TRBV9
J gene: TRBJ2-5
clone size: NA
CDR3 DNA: TGTGCCAGCAGCGTAGGGGTGTTCCCCCCGGGAGAGACCCAGTACTTC
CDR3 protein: CASSVGVFPPGETQYF

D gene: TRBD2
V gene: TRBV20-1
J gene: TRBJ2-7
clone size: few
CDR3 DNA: TGCAGTGCTAGAGATCCCAGGACTAGCGACTCCTACGAGCAGTACTTC
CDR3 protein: CSARDPRTSDSYEQYF

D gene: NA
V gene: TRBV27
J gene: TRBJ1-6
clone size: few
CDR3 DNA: TGTGCCAGCAGTTTAAGTCGAGTGAGCTCCTATAATTCACCCCTCCACTTT
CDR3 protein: CASSLSRVSSYNSPLHF

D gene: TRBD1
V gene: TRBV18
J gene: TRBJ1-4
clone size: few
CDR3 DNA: TGTGCCAGCTCACCACTGGGACAGGGGGCAAGCGGTGAAAAACTGTTTTTT
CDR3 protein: CASSPLGQGASGEKLFF

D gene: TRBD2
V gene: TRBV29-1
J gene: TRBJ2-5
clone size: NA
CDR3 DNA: TGCAGCGTTGTGGGTAGCGGGGGGGCGGGGACCCAGTACTTC
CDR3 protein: CSVVGSGGAGTQYF

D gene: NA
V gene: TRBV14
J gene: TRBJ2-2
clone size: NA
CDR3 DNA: TGTGCCAGCAGCCGTATGCGGGGCGACGGAACCGGGGAGCTGTTTTTT
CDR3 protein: CASSRMRGDGTGELFF

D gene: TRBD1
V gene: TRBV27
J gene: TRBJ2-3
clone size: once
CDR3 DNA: TGTGCCAGCAGTTCAAGTACAGGGGGATCAGGCAATACGCAGTATTTT
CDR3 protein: CASSSSTGGSGNTQYF

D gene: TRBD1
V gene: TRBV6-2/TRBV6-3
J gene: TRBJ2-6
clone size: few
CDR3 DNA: TGTGCCAGCAGTGCCGGGACAGGGGGACCCTCTGGGGCCAACGTCCTGACTTTC
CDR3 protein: CASSAGTGGPSGANVLTF

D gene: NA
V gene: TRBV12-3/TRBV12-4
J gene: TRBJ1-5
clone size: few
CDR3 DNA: TGTGCCAGCAGCCAACAGCGGCAGGGTAATCAGCCCCAGCATTTT
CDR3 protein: CASSQQRQGNQPQHF

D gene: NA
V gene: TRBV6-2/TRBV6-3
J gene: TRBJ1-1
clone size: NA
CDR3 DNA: TGTGCCAGCAGCCAAACGGGGCTTCAGAACACTGAAGCTTTCTTT
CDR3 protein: CASSQTGLQNTEAFF

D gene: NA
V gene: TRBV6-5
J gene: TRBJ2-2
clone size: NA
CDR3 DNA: TGTACCAGCACCCTTATGAACACCGGGGAGCTGTTTTTT
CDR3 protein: CTSTLMNTGELFF

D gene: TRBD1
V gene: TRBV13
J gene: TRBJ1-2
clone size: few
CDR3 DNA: TGTGCCAGCACTCCGGGACAGGGGGCCGGTGGCTACACCTTC
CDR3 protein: CASTPGQGAGGYTF

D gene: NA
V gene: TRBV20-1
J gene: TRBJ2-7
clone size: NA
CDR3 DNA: TGCAGTGCTCAGAGCCGGGGGGCGGACGAGCAGTACTTC
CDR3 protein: CSAQSRGADEQYF

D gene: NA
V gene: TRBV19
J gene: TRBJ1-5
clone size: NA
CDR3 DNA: TGTGCCAGTAGTACCCCGCAAGACGTTAAGAATCAGCCCCAGCATTTT
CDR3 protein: CASSTPQDVKNQPQHF

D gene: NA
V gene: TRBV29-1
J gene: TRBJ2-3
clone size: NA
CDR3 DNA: TGCAGCGGGGGGGCCGCGGATACGCAGTATTTT
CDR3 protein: CSGGAADTQYF

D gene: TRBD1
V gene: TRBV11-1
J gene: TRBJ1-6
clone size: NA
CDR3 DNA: TGTGCCGGCAGCTTAGCCGGACAGGGTAATTCACCCCTCCACTTT
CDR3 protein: CAGSLAGQGNSPLHF

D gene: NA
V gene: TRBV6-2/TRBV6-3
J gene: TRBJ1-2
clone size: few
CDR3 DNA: TGTGCCATGTCGGACACTCCTAACTATGGCTACACCTTC
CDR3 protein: CAMSDTPNYGYTF

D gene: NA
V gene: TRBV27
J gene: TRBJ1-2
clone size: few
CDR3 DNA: TGTGCCAGCACTTTATCGTGGGGGGGACCATATGGCTACACCTTC
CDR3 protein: CASTLSWGGPYGYTF

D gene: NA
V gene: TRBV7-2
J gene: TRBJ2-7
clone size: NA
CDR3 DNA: TGTGCCAGCAGCTTAACGAGGGGGAACTCCTACGAGCAGTACTTC
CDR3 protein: CASSLTRGNSYEQYF

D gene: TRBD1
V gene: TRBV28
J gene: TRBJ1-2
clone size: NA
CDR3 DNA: TGTGCCAGCAGTTCCCCGGGGCAGGGGGCGCCACGAAGGCCGTATGGCTACACCTTC
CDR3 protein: CASSSPGQGAPRRPYGYTF

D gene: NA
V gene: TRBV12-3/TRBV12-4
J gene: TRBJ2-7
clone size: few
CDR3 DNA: TGTGCCAGCAGTTTTGATCCCACGTCCTACGAGCAGTACTTC
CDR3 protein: CASSFDPTSYEQYF

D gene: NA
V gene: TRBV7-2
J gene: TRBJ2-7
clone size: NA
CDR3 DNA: TGTGCCAGCAGCCTAGGGGTAGGGGTCTACGAGCAGTACTTC
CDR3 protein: CASSLGVGVYEQYF

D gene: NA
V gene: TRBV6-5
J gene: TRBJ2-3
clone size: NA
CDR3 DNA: TGTGCCAGCAGTTACGAGGGGCGAAGAGATACGCAGTATTTT
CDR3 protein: CASSYEGRRDTQYF

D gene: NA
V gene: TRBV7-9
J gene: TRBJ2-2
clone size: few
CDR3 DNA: TGTGCCAGCAGCTTCCGCGGAGTCACCGGGGAGCTGTTTTTT
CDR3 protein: CASSFRGVTGELFF

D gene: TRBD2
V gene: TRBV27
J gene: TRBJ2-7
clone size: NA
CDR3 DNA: TGTGCCAGCAGTTTAAATCCTAGCGGGGGACCAGAGCAGTACTTC
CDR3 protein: CASSLNPSGGPEQYF

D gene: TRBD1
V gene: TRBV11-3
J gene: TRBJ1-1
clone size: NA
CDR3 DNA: TGTGCCAGAAGCTCCTTTTCCTCAGGGGGCGTTGGGGTAAAAGCTTTCTTT
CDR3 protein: CARSSFSSGGVGVKAFF

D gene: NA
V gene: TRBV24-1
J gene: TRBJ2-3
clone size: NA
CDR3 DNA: TGTGCCACCAGTGATCAGGGGAGCGGCACAGATACGCAGTATTTT
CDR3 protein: CATSDQGSGTDTQYF